This T cell receptor (beta chain) was obtained from a study of T cells in Graves' hyperthyroidism and ophthalmopathy. The PBMCs had their origin in less than 13 ml of fresh peripheral blood. Study findings and constraints: Using 13 V-J features, a model discriminated ophthalmopathy from stable hyperthyroidism. Onset of ophthalmopathy came a median roughly 6 months after the model predicted it.

The CDR3 is 17 amino acids. Looked up from germline, CDR1 is LGHNA and CDR2 is YNFKEQ. Trimming took off 1 base at V and 4 bases at J, with 19 bases between the two ends. This clonotype came up a few times. Antigen: not known. Researchers took RNA transcripts and amplified the TCR beta CDR3 regions from them. First-round RT-PCR with HTBI primers amplified the TCR CDR3 region. TCRdb redid the calling of the multiplex PCR reads with MiXCR, one entry per CDR3 protein. This sample yields about 640,000 distinct CDR3 sequences, of which 13% to 15% are seen a single time; around 12% belongs to the top ten. The V gene is TRBV4-2, the J gene TRBJ2-5; no clear D gene. The receptor comes from a woman aged 50 to 60 with Graves' ophthalmopathy. Sequences were obtained from blood. In nucleotides, the CDR3 is TGTGCCAGCAGCCAAGGCAGGCAATGGGGAAATGGAGAGACCCAGTACTTC. This codes for CASSQGRQWGNGETQYF.